This TCR beta chain was captured in a study of tissue T cells after allogeneic stem cell transplantation. Germline V gene data show CDR1 as SGDLS and CDR2 as YYNGEE. Trimming took off 3 bases at V and 4 bases at J, with 10 bases between the two ends. The CDR3 sequence is 14 residues long. Only in-frame clones appear in the TCRdb table, and some are missing; sequencing was by immunoSEQ multiplex PCR. This sample has about 6,800 clones, with less than 60% found just once. The chain employs TRBV9 and TRBJ1-4; the D is unclear. The material was duodenum tissue, obtained at autopsy. The source of this sequence is a female donor at least 60 years old with lung cancer. CDR3 nucleotides: TGTGCCAGCAGCGCGGGTCAAATTAATGAAAAACTGTTTTTT. This gives the protein CASSAGQINEKLFF.